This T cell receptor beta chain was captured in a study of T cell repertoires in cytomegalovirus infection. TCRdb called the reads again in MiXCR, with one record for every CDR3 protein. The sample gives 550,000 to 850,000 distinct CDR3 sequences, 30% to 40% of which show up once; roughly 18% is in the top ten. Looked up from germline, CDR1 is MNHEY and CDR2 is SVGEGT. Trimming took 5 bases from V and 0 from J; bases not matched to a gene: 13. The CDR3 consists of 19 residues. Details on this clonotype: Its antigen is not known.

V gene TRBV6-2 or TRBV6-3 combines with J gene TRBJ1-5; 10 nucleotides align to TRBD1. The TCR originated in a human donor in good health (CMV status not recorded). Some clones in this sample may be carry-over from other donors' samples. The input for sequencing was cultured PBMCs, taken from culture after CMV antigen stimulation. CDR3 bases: TGTGCCAGCAGTCCCCTTCCCGGGACAGGGGCGTATAGCAATCAGCCCCAGCATTTT. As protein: CASSPLPGTGAYSNQPQHF.